Each of the 24 T cell receptor beta chains below was sequenced from the same sample in a study of identical twins. TCRdb reprocessed the 5' RACE reads via MiXCR and lists one record per CDR3 protein. Of 500,000 to 600,000 distinct CDR3 sequences listed, around 20% are singletons. This same sample was also taken into another study, of T cells expressing NK-cell markers.

Sample: CD4+ T cells sorted from blood. Source of these receptors: a woman between 18 and 29 years old in good health.

This clonotype came up many times. The V gene is TRBV12-3 or TRBV12-4, the J gene TRBJ2-2; D tentatively fits TRBD1 or TRBD2 (5 bases each). The CDR3 has 14 amino acids. The V end lost 6 bases, the J end lost 3 bases, and 11 bases lay between the germline ends. The CDR3 is CASSLGRHTGELFF. The CDR3 nucleotides are TGTGCCAGCAGCTTGGGACGGCACACCGGGGAGCTGTTTTTT.

Here the CDR3 DNA reads TGTGCCAGCAGTGAATACCGGGGGTCGGCCACTGAAGCTTTCTTT. Its translation is CASSEYRGSATEAFF. This chain links TRBV25-1 with TRBJ1-1; TRBD1 is a possible D gene (5 bases). The length of the CDR3 is 15 residues. Trimming stripped 0 bases from V and 4 bases from J, with 12 bases between. Per the germline V gene, CDR1 is MGHDK and CDR2 is SYGVNS.

This clonotype was detected a few times. The chain uses TRBV24-1 and TRBJ2-3; unclear D gene. Germline V lookup: CDR1 KGHDR, CDR2 SFDVKD. This CDR3 spans 10 amino acids. Trimming took off 8 bases at V and 5 bases at J, with 4 bases between the two ends. CDR3 amino acids: CATNGDTQYF. The CDR3 region has the DNA TGTGCCACCAATGGAGATACGCAGTATTTT.

The rearrangement joins TRBV5-8 to TRBJ2-5, with D unclear. There are 12 residues in the CDR3. Germline CDR1 reads SGHTS; CDR2 reads YDEGEE. V lost 4 bases, J lost 4 bases, and 8 bases lay in between. CDR3 in amino acids: CASSVQTETQYF. The CDR3 DNA sequence: TGTGCCAGCAGCGTGCAAACAGAGACCCAGTACTTC.

V usage is TRBV7-9 and J usage is TRBJ2-3; 8 bases fit TRBD1. The length of the CDR3 is 16 residues. Trimming took 5 bases from V and 2 from J; bases not matched to a gene: 9. Germline CDR1 SEHNR, CDR2 FQNEAQ (reference sequence). CDR3 sequence: CASSTTGGRATDTQYF. The CDR3 coding sequence is TGTGCCAGCAGCACAACAGGGGGTAGGGCCACAGATACGCAGTATTTT.

The CDR3 sequence is CSASSSGAPFSAQYF. In DNA, the CDR3 is TGCAGTGCTTCTTCTAGCGGGGCCCCATTTAGCGCGCAGTATTTT. J is TRBJ2-3 and V is TRBV20-1; 9 bases fit TRBD2. CDR1 DFQATT and CDR2 SNEGSKA come from the germline V gene (reference sequence). This CDR3 is built from 15 residues. The V segment lost 5 bases and the J segment 10 bases; nucleotides outside the gene matches: 16.

This clonotype was detected only a few times. The chain recombines TRBV20-1 with TRBJ2-3, with TRBD2 matching over 11 bases. J lost 1 base, V lost 6 bases, and 6 bases had no gene match. Germline CDR1 and CDR2: DFQATT and SNEGSKA (reference sequence). The CDR3 is 15 residues long. The CDR3 is CSALLLAGGTDTQYF. DNA for the CDR3: TGCAGTGCACTCCTACTAGCGGGGGGCACAGATACGCAGTATTTT.

This clonotype was observed a few times. The V call is TRBV5-1, the J call TRBJ2-2; 8 nucleotides match TRBD1. Germline CDR1 reads SGHRS; CDR2 reads YFSETQ. The CDR3 has 16 residues. Unmatched junction bases numbered 7, after V lost 3 bases and J lost 3 bases. The CDR3 DNA reads as TGCGCCAGCAGCTGGTTCGGACAGGGTCACACCGGGGAGCTGTTTTTT. Translating it yields CASSWFGQGHTGELFF.

The DNA for the CDR3 is TGTGCCAGCTCACGAGGGATCCATGAGCAGTTCTTC. It yields the protein CASSRGIHEQFF. The V and J genes are TRBV18 and TRBJ2-1, with D maybe TRBD2 (5 bases). Germline V gene lookup returns CDR1 KGHSH and CDR2 LQKENI. This CDR3 spans 12 amino acids. V was pared by 4 bases and J by 8 bases, with 9 bases between.

The gene calls are TRBV20-1 and TRBJ2-1; D unclear. In germline, CDR1 is DFQATT, CDR2 SNEGSKA (reference sequence). The CDR3 extends over 12 amino acids. The CDR3 region has the DNA TGCAGGACCGGTCTTTCCTACAATGAGCAGTTCTTC. It translates to CRTGLSYNEQFF.

This clonotype appeared many times. This chain uses TRBV3-1 with TRBJ2-7, with D perhaps matching TRBD1 or TRBD2 (5 bases each). The CDR3 runs to 14 residues. The germline V gene has CDR1 LGHDT and CDR2 YNNKEL (reference sequence). The V gene lost 4 bases and the J gene lost 2 bases, with 12 bases spanning the gap. DNA of the CDR3: TGTGCCAGCAGCCGAGGGGATGAAACCTACGAGCAGTACTTC. Encoded protein: CASSRGDETYEQYF.

The rearrangement uses TRBV11-1 and TRBJ2-6; no clear D. The germline CDR1 and CDR2 sequences are SGHAT and FQDESV (reference sequence). V was trimmed by 5 bases and J by 0 bases, leaving 17 bases between them. The CDR3 runs to 18 residues. CDR3 loop: CASSDRRKRSSGANVLTF. The DNA of the CDR3 is TGTGCCAGCAGCGACCGACGTAAAAGAAGCTCTGGGGCCAACGTCCTGACTTTC.

The chain has TRBV5-6 and TRBJ2-2; D ambiguous. The ends were cut back, 0 bases at V and 5 bases at J, with 17 bases in the middle. The CDR3 consists of 17 residues. CDR1 SGHDT and CDR2 YYEEEE come from the germline V gene. CDR3 sequence: CASSLEIRLQGTGELFF. The CDR3 DNA reads as TGTGCCAGCAGCTTGGAAATCCGGCTTCAAGGGACCGGGGAGCTGTTTTTT.

This clonotype has a handful of counts. This chain connects TRBV5-1 to TRBJ1-2, with D tentatively TRBD1 (5 bases). The CDR3 sequence is 15 residues long. Germline CDR1 is SGHRS and CDR2 is YFSETQ. Trimming left V 0 bases short and J 3 bases short, with 12 bases between. The CDR3 nucleotides are TGCGCCAGCAGCTTGGGCAGGGTCTTCGACTATGGCTACACCTTC. This translates into CASSLGRVFDYGYTF.

This clonotype was picked up many times. This chain links TRBV29-1 with TRBJ2-3; unclear D gene. The CDR3 is 15 amino acids. The germline gives CDR1 SQVTM, CDR2 ANQGSEA. V shed 0 bases and J shed 1 base, with 11 bases lying between them. CDR3 sequence: CSVEEPGKGTDTQYF. CDR3 coding DNA: TGCAGCGTTGAAGAGCCAGGTAAAGGCACAGATACGCAGTATTTT.

A few counts support this clonotype. V usage is TRBV7-3 and J usage is TRBJ2-1; TRBD2 might be the D (6 bases). CDR3 length: 15 residues. The germline gives CDR1 SGHTA, CDR2 FQGTGA. Trimming stripped 1 base from V and 3 bases from J, with 10 bases between. CDR3 sequence reads: CASSLSGTYYNEQFF. The CDR3 nucleotides are TGTGCCAGCAGCTTAAGCGGGACCTACTACAATGAGCAGTTCTTC.

This clonotype was seen repeatedly, ten times or more. V and J are TRBV7-2 and TRBJ2-7; D perhaps matches TRBD2 (5 bases). Between the trimmed V and J ends, which lost 5 bases and 2 bases, there was a span of 10 bases. The CDR3 runs 13 residues. Germline lookup yields CDR1 SGHTA and CDR2 FQGNSA. The CDR3 DNA follows: TGTGCCAGCAGCCCCCCCGGGGCCTACGAGCAGTACTTC. As protein: CASSPPGAYEQYF.

This clonotype turned up a few times. The CDR3: CSARDQRGAPDTQYF. The CDR3 bases are TGCAGTGCTAGAGATCAGCGCGGGGCCCCAGATACGCAGTATTTT. This chain uses TRBV20-1 with TRBJ2-3; possible D gene TRBD2, 6 bases. This CDR3 region has 15 residues. The germline V gene encodes CDR1 DFQATT and CDR2 SNEGSKA (reference sequence). Between the trimmed V and J ends, which lost 0 bases and 4 bases, there was a span of 14 bases.

This clonotype was seen a few times. The CDR3 region is CSAGSSETQYF. The CDR3 bases are TGCAGTGCTGGATCCAGCGAGACGCAGTATTTT. The chain has TRBV20-1 and TRBJ2-3; no definite D call. The CDR3 contains 11 residues. Germline V CDR1 and CDR2: DFQATT, SNEGSKA (reference sequence). Trimming left V 5 bases short and J 9 bases short, with 12 bases between.

The chain combines TRBV5-1 with TRBJ2-1, with 9 bases that match TRBD2. V lost 2 bases and J lost 4; bases outside the gene matches: 4. This CDR3 region has 15 residues. Germline V gives CDR1 SGHRS, CDR2 YFSETQ. CDR3 bases: TGCGCCAGCAGCTTCTTAGCGGGGGTATACAATGAGCAGTTCTTC. This encodes CASSFLAGVYNEQFF.

The gene calls are TRBV6-2 or TRBV6-3 and TRBJ2-1; a possible D gene is TRBD2 (6 bases). V was clipped by 9 bases and J by 1 base, with 19 bases between them. Germline V CDR1 and CDR2: MNHEY, SVGEGT. The CDR3 sequence is 16 residues long. The CDR3 reads CARRTLATPSYNEQFF. CDR3 DNA sequence: TGTGCCAGGCGGACCCTAGCGACGCCTTCCTACAATGAGCAGTTCTTC.

In its sample, this clonotype was seen many times. The chain links TRBV20-1 to TRBJ2-5, with TRBD2 identical over 7 bases. This CDR3 has 15 residues. After removal of 5 bases from V and 2 bases from J, the junction contained 11 bases not matched to a gene. Per the germline V gene, CDR1 is DFQATT and CDR2 is SNEGSKA (reference sequence). The CDR3 sequence: CSARAGSGVQETQYF. DNA of the CDR3: TGCAGTGCTCGGGCGGGGAGCGGGGTTCAAGAGACCCAGTACTTC.

In this sample, this clonotype turned up many times. V is TRBV5-1 and J is TRBJ2-1; 8 positions match TRBD2. CDR1 and CDR2 (germline): SGHRS, YFSETQ. The ends lost 4 bases at V and 3 bases at J; junction bases unmatched: 6. The CDR3 is 15 residues long. CDR3 in amino acids: CASSAEAGDYNEQFF. CDR3 coding DNA: TGCGCCAGCAGCGCAGAAGCGGGGGACTACAATGAGCAGTTCTTC.

This chain joins TRBV3-1 and TRBJ2-1; 9 bases agree with TRBD2. The trim removed 1 base at V and 2 bases at J, leaving 6 bases unmatched. The CDR3 runs 17 residues. Germline CDR1 is LGHDT and CDR2 is YNNKEL (reference sequence). CDR3 amino acids: CASSQASSGRTYNEQFF. The DNA for the CDR3 is TGTGCCAGCAGCCAAGCCTCGAGCGGGAGGACCTACAATGAGCAGTTCTTC.